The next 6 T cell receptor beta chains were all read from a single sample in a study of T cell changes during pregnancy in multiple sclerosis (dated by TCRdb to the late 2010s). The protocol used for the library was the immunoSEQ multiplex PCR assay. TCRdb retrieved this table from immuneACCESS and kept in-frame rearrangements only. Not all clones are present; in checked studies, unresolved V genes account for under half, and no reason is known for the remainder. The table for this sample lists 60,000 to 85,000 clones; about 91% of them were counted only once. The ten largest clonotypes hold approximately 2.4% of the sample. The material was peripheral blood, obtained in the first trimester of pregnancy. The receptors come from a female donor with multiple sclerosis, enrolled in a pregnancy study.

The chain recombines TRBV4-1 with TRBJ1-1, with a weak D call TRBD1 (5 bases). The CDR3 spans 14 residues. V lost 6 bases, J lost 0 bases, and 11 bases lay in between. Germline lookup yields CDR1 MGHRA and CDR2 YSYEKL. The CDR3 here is CASSPEQVNTEAFF. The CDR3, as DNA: TGCGCCAGCAGTCCTGAACAGGTGAACACTGAAGCTTTCTTT.

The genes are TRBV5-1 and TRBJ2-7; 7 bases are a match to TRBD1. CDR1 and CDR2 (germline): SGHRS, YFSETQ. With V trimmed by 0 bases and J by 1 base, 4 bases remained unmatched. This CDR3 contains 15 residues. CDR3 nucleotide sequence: TGCGCCAGCAGCTTGGGAGGGGGCCCTTCCTACGAGCAGTACTTC. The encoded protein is CASSLGGGPSYEQYF. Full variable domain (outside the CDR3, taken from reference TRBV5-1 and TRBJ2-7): KAGVTQTPRYLIKTRGQQVTLSCSPISGHRSVSWYQQTPGQGLQFLFEYFSETQRNKGNFPGRFSGRQFSNSRSEMNVSTLELGDSALYLCASSLGGGPSYEQYFGPGTRLTVT.

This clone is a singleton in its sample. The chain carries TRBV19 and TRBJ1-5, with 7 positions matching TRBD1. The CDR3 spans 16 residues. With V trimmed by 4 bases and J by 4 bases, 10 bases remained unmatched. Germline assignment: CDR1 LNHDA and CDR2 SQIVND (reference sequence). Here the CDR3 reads CASSKFPDRQNQPQHF. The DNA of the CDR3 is TGTGCCAGTAGTAAGTTTCCGGACAGGCAGAATCAGCCCCAGCATTTT. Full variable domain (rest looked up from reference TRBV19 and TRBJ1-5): DGGITQSPKYLFRKEGQNVTLSCEQNLNHDAMYWYRQDPGQGLRLIYYSQIVNDFQKGDIAEGYSVSREKKESFPLTVTSAQKNPTAFYLCASSKFPDRQNQPQHFGDGTRLSIL.

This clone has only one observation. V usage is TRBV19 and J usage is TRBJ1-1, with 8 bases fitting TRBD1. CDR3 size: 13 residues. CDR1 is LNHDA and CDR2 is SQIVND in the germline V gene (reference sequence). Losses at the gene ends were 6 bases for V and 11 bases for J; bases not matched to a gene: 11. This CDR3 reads CASRGDRFGPAFF. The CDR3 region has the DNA TGTGCCAGTAGGGGGGACAGGTTCGGCCCCGCTTTCTTT.

CDR3 nucleotides: TGTGCCAGCAGTTTAGTGCAGGGCTACGAGCAGTACTTC. Protein: CASSLVQGYEQYF. This chain uses TRBV27 with TRBJ2-7; the D gene is possibly TRBD1 (5 bases). This CDR3 has 13 residues. Germline V gives CDR1 MNHEY, CDR2 SMNVEV (reference sequence). V lost 2 bases and J lost 3, with 8 bases in between.

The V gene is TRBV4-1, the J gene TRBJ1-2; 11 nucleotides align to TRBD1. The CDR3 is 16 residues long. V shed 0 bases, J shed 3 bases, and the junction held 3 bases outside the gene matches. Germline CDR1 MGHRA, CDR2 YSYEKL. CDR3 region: CASSQEGTGGHYGYTF. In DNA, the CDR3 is TGCGCCAGCAGCCAAGAGGGGACAGGGGGTCACTATGGCTACACCTTC.